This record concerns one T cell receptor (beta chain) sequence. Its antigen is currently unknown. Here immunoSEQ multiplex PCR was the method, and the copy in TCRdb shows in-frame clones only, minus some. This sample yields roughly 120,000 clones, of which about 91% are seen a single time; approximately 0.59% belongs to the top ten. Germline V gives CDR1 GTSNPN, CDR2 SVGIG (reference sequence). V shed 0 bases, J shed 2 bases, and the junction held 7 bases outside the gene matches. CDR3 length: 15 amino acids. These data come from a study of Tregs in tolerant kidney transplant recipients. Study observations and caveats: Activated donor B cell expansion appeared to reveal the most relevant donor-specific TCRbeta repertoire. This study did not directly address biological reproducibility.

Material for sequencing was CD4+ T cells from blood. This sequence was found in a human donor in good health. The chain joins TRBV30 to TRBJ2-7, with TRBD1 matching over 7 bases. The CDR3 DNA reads TGTGCCTGGAGTGTGACAGGGCCAAGCCCCTACGAGCAGTACTTC. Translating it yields CAWSVTGPSPYEQYF.